This entry lists 30 T cell receptor beta chains sequenced from one sample in a study of T cell responses to AZD1222 COVID-19 vaccine. Profiling relied on immunoSEQ multiplex PCR, and the TCRdb table lists in-frame clones only, not all of them. The sample includes around 110,000 clones, about 90% of them seen just once. The source was peripheral blood, collected on day 0 of AZD1222 vaccination. The source of these receptors is an adult in good health.

The chain carries TRBV3-1 (or the pseudogene TRBV3-2) and TRBJ2-1; 10 nucleotides line up with TRBD2. Germline-derived CDR1 and CDR2 are LGHDT and YNNKEL (reference sequence). J lost 1 base, V lost 6 bases, and 6 bases had no gene match. This CDR3 has 16 residues. The CDR3 spells CASRRTSGISYNEQFF. The CDR3 nucleotides are TGTGCCAGCAGACGAACTAGCGGGATTTCCTACAATGAGCAGTTCTTC.

This rearrangement joins TRBV2 to TRBJ1-4; the match to TRBD1 covers 11 bases. V shed 4 bases and J 5 bases; nucleotides not matched to a gene: 3. This CDR3 has 15 residues. Germline CDR1 and CDR2: SNHLY and FYNNEI. CDR3 in DNA: TGTGCCAGCAGTGGGGGGACAGGGGGAAATGAAAAACTGTTTTTT. This encodes CASSGGTGGNEKLFF.

The chain employs TRBV5-4 and TRBJ2-3; D unresolved. Trimming took 5 bases from V and 4 from J, leaving 23 bases between them. Looked up from germline, CDR1 is SGHNT and CDR2 is YYREEE (reference sequence). The CDR3 extends over 17 amino acids. CDR3 residues: CASSPMVAALYADTQYF. The CDR3, as DNA: TGTGCCAGCAGTCCGATGGTTGCGGCCCTTTACGCAGATACGCAGTATTTT.

CDR3 nucleotide sequence: TGTGCCAGCAGCCTATCGCCGGGGACAATGGGAACGGAGCAGTACTTC. It specifies CASSLSPGTMGTEQYF. The chain couples TRBV7-2 to TRBJ2-7, with D possibly being TRBD1 (6 bases). There are 16 residues in the CDR3. CDR1 is SGHTA, CDR2 FQGNSA, per germline. Trimming cost V 5 bases and J 7 bases, with 24 bases left between them.

This clone has just a few counts. This chain joins TRBV3-1 (or the pseudogene TRBV3-2) and TRBJ2-7; possible D gene TRBD1, 5 bases. V was pared by 4 bases and J by 6 bases, with 13 bases between. The CDR3 contains 13 residues. Germline V CDR1 and CDR2: LGHDT, YNNKEL (reference sequence). CDR3 region: CASSLTQGGEQYF. The CDR3 DNA reads TGTGCCAGCAGCCTAACCCAGGGCGGCGAGCAGTACTTC.

This chain joins TRBV12-3 or TRBV12-4 and TRBJ1-2; 8 positions match TRBD1. The CDR3 has 13 amino acids. Trimming took 7 bases from V and 4 from J; bases not matched to a gene: 5. The CDR3 sequence is CASTSGQVYGYTF. CDR3 nucleotide sequence: TGTGCCAGCACCTCGGGACAGGTCTATGGCTACACCTTC.

The chain carries TRBV6-5 and TRBJ1-4; D may be TRBD1 (6 bases). The V and J ends lost 8 bases and 3 bases respectively, with 13 bases between them. CDR1 and CDR2 (germline): MNHEY, SVGAGI. The CDR3 sequence is 14 residues long. CDR3 sequence: CASGRTAANEKLFF. The DNA of the CDR3 is TGTGCCAGCGGGAGGACAGCCGCTAATGAAAAACTGTTTTTT.

The V and J genes are TRBV7-2 and TRBJ1-5, with D unresolved. The V end lost 1 base, the J end lost 3 bases, and 13 bases lay between the germline ends. Germline CDR1 SGHTA, CDR2 FQGNSA. The CDR3 spans 16 residues. CDR3 sequence reads: CASSLDRGLYNQPQHF. DNA for the CDR3: TGTGCCAGCAGCTTAGATAGAGGGCTGTACAATCAGCCCCAGCATTTT.

CDR3 sequence reads: CASSSWATLSNQPQHF. In DNA form, the CDR3 reads TGTGCCAGCAGCTCCTGGGCCACCCTTAGCAATCAGCCCCAGCATTTT. The V call is TRBV7-8, the J call TRBJ1-5; D is undetermined. CDR3 length: 16 amino acids. V was clipped by 4 bases and J by 0 bases, with 13 bases between them. The germline V gene has CDR1 SGHVS and CDR2 FQNEAQ.

The rearrangement links TRBV5-5 to TRBJ1-5; 7 bases align to TRBD1. The length of the CDR3 is 15 residues. Germline V gene sequence: CDR1 SGHKS, CDR2 YYEKEE (reference sequence). Trimming at V came to 4 bases and at J to 6 bases, leaving 10 bases not matched to a gene. Written as DNA, the CDR3 is TGTGCCAGCAGCGAGTCGACAGGGCGGTTTCAGCCCCAGCATTTT. Translated: CASSESTGRFQPQHF.

The chain uses TRBV27 and TRBJ2-7, with 7 bases that match TRBD1. In germline, CDR1 is MNHEY, CDR2 SMNVEV (reference sequence). Trimming took 5 bases from V and 2 from J; bases not matched to a gene: 6. This CDR3 spans 14 amino acids. The CDR3 is CASSIDRAPYEQYF. CDR3 bases: TGTGCCAGCAGTATAGACAGGGCACCCTACGAGCAGTACTTC.

The rearrangement joins TRBV11-2 to TRBJ2-3, with TRBD2 identical over 7 bases. V shed 3 bases, J shed 8 bases, and the junction held 11 bases outside the gene matches. This CDR3 contains 15 residues. The V gene's germline CDR1 is SGHAT and CDR2 FQNNGV. CDR3: CASSFTSSGHGTQYF. CDR3 coding DNA: TGTGCCAGCAGCTTTACTTCTAGCGGCCATGGTACGCAGTATTTT.

The chain uses TRBV14 and TRBJ1-2, with no clear D. Trimming cost V 1 base and J 8 bases, with 5 bases left between them. Germline V gene lookup returns CDR1 SGHDN and CDR2 FVKESK. CDR3 size: 11 residues. DNA of the CDR3: TGTGCCAGCAGCCAAGGTTGGGGCTACACCTTC. This translates into CASSQGWGYTF.

The V and J genes are TRBV7-9 and TRBJ1-1; D gene ambiguous. CDR1 and CDR2 from the germline V gene are SEHNR and FQNEAQ (reference sequence). This CDR3 comprises 12 residues. Trimming shortened V by 6 bases and J by 3 bases, and 8 bases separated the two germline ends. The CDR3 DNA is TGTGCCAGCAGGGACCTCGACACTGAAGCTTTCTTT. It translates to CASRDLDTEAFF.

The chain joins TRBV6-5 to TRBJ1-2; TRBD1 might be the D (6 bases). Germline V gene data show CDR1 as MNHEY and CDR2 as SVGAGI. V was pared by 6 bases and J by 4 bases, with 12 bases between. The CDR3 sequence is 13 residues long. The CDR3 reads CASSLQGGYGYTF. The CDR3 DNA reads as TGTGCCAGCAGCCTACAGGGCGGCTATGGCTACACCTTC.

The V gene is TRBV7-9, the J gene TRBJ1-6; D remains unclear. The CDR3 extends over 14 amino acids. Germline CDR1 SEHNR, CDR2 FQNEAQ (reference sequence). V was shortened by 11 bases and J by 9 bases, with 20 bases between the two germline ends. As DNA, the CDR3 is TGTGCCTATTTACCCGGATCCGGATCTTCACCCCTCCACTTT. The encoded protein is CAYLPGSGSSPLHF.

The chain combines TRBV7-3 with TRBJ1-2; the D gene is possibly TRBD1 (6 bases). CDR1 is SGHTA and CDR2 is FQGTGA in the germline V gene. V was trimmed by 2 bases and J by 7 bases, leaving 14 bases between them. The CDR3 spans 14 residues. In DNA form, the CDR3 reads TGTGCCAGCAGCTTAGGTCCGGGGGCAGGTGGCTACACCTTC. Translated: CASSLGPGAGGYTF.

This chain links TRBV4-2 with TRBJ2-1; 9 bases line up with TRBD1. Germline-derived CDR1 and CDR2 are LGHNA and YNFKEQ. The V segment lost 2 bases and the J segment 7 bases; nucleotides outside the gene matches: 9. The CDR3 loop spans 16 amino acids. As DNA, the CDR3 is TGTGCCAGCAGCCAACTTTTGGGGACAGGGAAAAATGAGCAGTTCTTC. This translates into CASSQLLGTGKNEQFF.

The table lists this clone with a count of one. The CDR3 loop is CASSQTGTGALPAFF. Written as DNA, the CDR3 is TGCGCCAGCAGCCAAACCGGGACAGGGGCCCTCCCAGCTTTCTTT. The chain is built from TRBV4-1 and TRBJ1-1; 10 positions match TRBD1. V trimming: 2 bases; J trimming: 10 bases; junction bases outside the gene matches: 10. Germline assignment: CDR1 MGHRA and CDR2 YSYEKL. The CDR3 is made up of 15 amino acids.

Notes on this clone: The junction and the germline gene differ at one end; a read error may be behind it. The V and J genes are TRBV29-1 and TRBJ2-1, with a tentative D call TRBD1 (5 bases). CDR3 length: 15 residues. Germline V lookup: CDR1 SQVTM, CDR2 ANQGSEA. CDR3 DNA sequence: TGCAGCGTGGAAGATAGGGGTCGCTCCTACAATGAGCAGTTCTTC. Its protein is CSVEDRGRSYNEQFF.

In this sample, this clone turned up once. The rearrangement uses TRBV6-5 and TRBJ1-1; possibly TRBD1 for D (6 bases). Per the germline V gene, CDR1 is MNHEY and CDR2 is SVGAGI. Trimming took off 6 bases at V and 10 bases at J, with 15 bases between the two ends. CDR3 length equals 12 residues. The chain's CDR3 is CASRQGGTTAFF. DNA of the CDR3: TGTGCCAGCAGGCAAGGGGGAACGACAGCTTTCTTT.

This clone was found once. CDR3 DNA: TGTGCCAGCAGCCGCAGCGGTACTACAAACACCATATATTTT. This gives the protein CASSRSGTTNTIYF. J is TRBJ1-3 and V is TRBV2; D unclear. V lost 6 bases to trimming and J lost 6 bases, with 15 bases between them. CDR3 size: 14 residues. The germline V gene encodes CDR1 SNHLY and CDR2 FYNNEI.

V gene TRBV12-3 or TRBV12-4 combines with J gene TRBJ1-2, with no clear D. With 6 bases removed from V and 0 bases from J, the gap between germline ends came to 8 bases. The CDR3 is 13 amino acids. The CDR3 here is CASSLTSNYGYTF. CDR3 DNA sequence: TGTGCCAGCAGCTTGACCTCTAACTATGGCTACACCTTC.

The genes are TRBV6-5 and TRBJ1-3; tentatively, D is TRBD1 (6 bases). This CDR3 comprises 15 residues. Germline values: CDR1 MNHEY, CDR2 SVGAGI. V lost 8 bases and J lost 4, with 18 bases in between. The CDR3 sequence is CASGKGDQAGNTIYF. The DNA for the CDR3 is TGTGCCAGCGGAAAGGGGGATCAAGCCGGAAACACCATATATTTT.

The rearrangement links TRBV20-1 to TRBJ2-1; tentatively, D is TRBD2 (5 bases). V was cut by 3 bases and J by 6 bases, with 9 bases left in between. Germline CDR1 reads DFQATT; CDR2 reads SNEGSKA (reference sequence). This CDR3 comprises 12 residues. The CDR3 bases are TGCAGTGCTAGTCCCACTAGCAATGAGCAGTTCTTC. It codes for CSASPTSNEQFF.

The chain carries TRBV7-8 and TRBJ1-1; D may be TRBD1 (5 bases). V was cut by 4 bases and J by 3 bases, with 15 bases left in between. Germline V gives CDR1 SGHVS, CDR2 FQNEAQ. The CDR3 loop spans 15 amino acids. This CDR3 is CASSSGGVIDTEAFF. CDR3 in DNA: TGTGCCAGCAGCTCCGGGGGGGTGATCGACACTGAAGCTTTCTTT.

The chain joins TRBV7-2 to TRBJ2-7, with a weak D call TRBD1 (5 bases). Germline V gene sequence: CDR1 SGHTA, CDR2 FQGNSA. This CDR3 comprises 14 residues. V dropped 3 bases and J dropped 2 bases, with 11 bases sitting between them. This CDR3 is CASSFDSLAYEQYF. The CDR3 region has the DNA TGTGCCAGCAGCTTCGACAGTCTGGCCTACGAGCAGTACTTC.

J is TRBJ2-2 and V is TRBV9, with D perhaps TRBD1 (6 bases). CDR1 is SGDLS, CDR2 YYNGEE, per germline. V was shortened by 4 bases and J by 7 bases, with 14 bases between the two germline ends. The CDR3 has 14 residues. CDR3 nucleotides: TGTGCCAGCAGCTTAAGAGGGGGACACGGGGAGCTGTTTTTT. This gives the protein CASSLRGGHGELFF.

This chain uses TRBV3-1 (or the pseudogene TRBV3-2) with TRBJ2-5, with D tentatively TRBD1 or TRBD2 (6 bases each). The germline CDR1 and CDR2 sequences are LGHDT and YNNKEL (reference sequence). This CDR3 region has 13 residues. Trimming stripped 4 bases from V and 2 bases from J, with 8 bases between. The CDR3: CASSRGAQETQYF. CDR3 DNA sequence: TGTGCCAGCAGCCGGGGGGCTCAAGAGACCCAGTACTTC.

The V and J genes are TRBV5-5 and TRBJ2-3, with TRBD2 matching 10 bases. There are 16 residues in the CDR3. CDR1 and CDR2 (germline): SGHKS, YYEKEE (reference sequence). Trimming removed 1 base from V and 1 base from J; junction bases left unmatched: 3. CDR3 residues: CASSLFLAGGTDTQYF. For the CDR3, the DNA is TGTGCCAGCAGCTTGTTCCTAGCGGGGGGCACAGATACGCAGTATTTT.